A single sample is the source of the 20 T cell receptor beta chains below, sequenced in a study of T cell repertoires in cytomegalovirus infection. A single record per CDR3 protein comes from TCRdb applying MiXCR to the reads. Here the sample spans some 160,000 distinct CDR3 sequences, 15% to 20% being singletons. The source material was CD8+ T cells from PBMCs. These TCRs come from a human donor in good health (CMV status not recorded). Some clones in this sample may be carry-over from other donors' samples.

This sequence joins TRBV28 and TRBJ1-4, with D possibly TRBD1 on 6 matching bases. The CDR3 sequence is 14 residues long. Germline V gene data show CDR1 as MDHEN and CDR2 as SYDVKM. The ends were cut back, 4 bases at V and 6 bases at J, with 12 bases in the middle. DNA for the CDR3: TGTGCCAGCAGTTCCAGGGGAAGGGATGAAAAACTGTTTTTT. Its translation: CASSSRGRDEKLFF. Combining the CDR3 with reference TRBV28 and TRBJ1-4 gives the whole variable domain DVKVTQSSRYLVKRTGEKVFLECVQDMDHENMFWYRQDPGLGLRLIYFSYDVKMKEKGDIPEGYSVSREKKERFSLILESASTNQTSMYLCASSSRGRDEKLFFGSGTQLSVL.

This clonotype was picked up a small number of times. The CDR3 region has the DNA TGTGCCAGCAGCTGGGGGGCCGATGAGCAGTTCTTC. Amino acids: CASSWGADEQFF. The chain combines TRBV5-6 with TRBJ2-1; tentatively, D is TRBD1 or TRBD2 (6 bases each). Trimming cost V 3 bases and J 8 bases, with 9 bases left between them. The CDR3 is 12 residues long. Germline lookup yields CDR1 SGHDT and CDR2 YYEEEE.

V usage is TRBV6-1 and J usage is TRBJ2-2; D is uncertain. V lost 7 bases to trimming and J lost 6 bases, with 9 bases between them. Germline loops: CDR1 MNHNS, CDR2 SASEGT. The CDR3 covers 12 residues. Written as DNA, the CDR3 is TGTGCCAGCACTTCCTCGGCCGGGGAGCTGTTTTTT. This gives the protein CASTSSAGELFF.

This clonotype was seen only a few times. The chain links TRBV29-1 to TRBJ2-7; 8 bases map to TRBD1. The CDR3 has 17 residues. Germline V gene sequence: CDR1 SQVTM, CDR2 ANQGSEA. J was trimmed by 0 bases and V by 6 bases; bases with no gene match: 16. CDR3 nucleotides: TGCAGCGTGACTTTGGACAGGGCGCAAGCAGGCTCCTACGAGCAGTACTTC. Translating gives CSVTLDRAQAGSYEQYF.

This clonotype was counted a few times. The CDR3 reads CATTGQGNTEAFF. For the CDR3, the DNA is TGTGCCACCACGGGACAGGGGAACACTGAAGCTTTCTTT. The chain carries TRBV27 and TRBJ1-1, with TRBD1 identical over 9 bases. The germline V gene has CDR1 MNHEY and CDR2 SMNVEV (reference sequence). The CDR3 runs to 13 residues. V lost 10 bases and J lost 1; bases outside the gene matches: 4.

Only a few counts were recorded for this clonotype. The CDR3 is CASSFSGRGGEETQYF. CDR3 DNA: TGTGCCAGCAGCTTTAGCGGGAGGGGAGGGGAGGAGACCCAGTACTTC. The chain joins TRBV12-3 or TRBV12-4 to TRBJ2-5; 11 positions match TRBD2. With V trimmed by 6 bases and J by 5 bases, 11 bases remained unmatched. The CDR3 consists of 16 residues.

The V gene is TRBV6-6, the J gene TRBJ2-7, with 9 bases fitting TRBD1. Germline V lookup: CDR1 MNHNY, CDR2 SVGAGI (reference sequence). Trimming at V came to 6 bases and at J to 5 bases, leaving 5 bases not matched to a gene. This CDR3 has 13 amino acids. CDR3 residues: CASSLRDRDEQYF. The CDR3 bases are TGTGCCAGCAGCCTCCGGGACAGGGACGAGCAGTACTTC.

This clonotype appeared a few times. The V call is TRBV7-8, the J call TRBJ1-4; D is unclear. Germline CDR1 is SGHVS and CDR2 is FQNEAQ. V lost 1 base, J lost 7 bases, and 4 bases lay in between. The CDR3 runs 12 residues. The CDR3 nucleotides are TGTGCCAGCAGCTTAGGAATTGAAAAACTGTTTTTT. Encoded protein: CASSLGIEKLFF.

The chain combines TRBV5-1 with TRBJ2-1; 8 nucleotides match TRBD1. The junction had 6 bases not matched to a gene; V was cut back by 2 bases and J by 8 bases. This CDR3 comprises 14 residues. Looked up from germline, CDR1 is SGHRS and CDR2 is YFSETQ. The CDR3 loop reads CASSFGQGADEQFF. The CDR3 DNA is TGCGCCAGCAGCTTTGGGCAGGGGGCCGATGAGCAGTTCTTC.

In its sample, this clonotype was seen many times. DNA of the CDR3: TGTGCCAGCAGCCCCCGCTGGGTAGGAGAGACCCAGTACTTC. Translated, it gives CASSPRWVGETQYF. The rearrangement uses TRBV7-6 and TRBJ2-5; D not certain. CDR1 SGHVS and CDR2 FNYEAQ come from the germline V gene. The germline V and J ends were trimmed by 5 bases and 4 bases, with 14 bases remaining between them. The CDR3 has 14 residues. The full variable domain, its missing parts supplied by reference TRBV7-6 and TRBJ2-5, is GAGVSQSPRYKVTKRGQDVALRCDPISGHVSLYWYRQALGQGPEFLTYFNYEAQQDKSGLPNDRFSAERPEGSISTLTIQRTEQRDSAMYRCASSPRWVGETQYFGPGTRLLVL.

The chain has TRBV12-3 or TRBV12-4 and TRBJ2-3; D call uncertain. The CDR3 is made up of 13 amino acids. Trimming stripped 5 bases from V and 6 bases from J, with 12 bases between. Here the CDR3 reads CASSPSVPDTQYF. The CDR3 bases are TGTGCCAGCAGTCCTTCCGTACCCGATACGCAGTATTTT.

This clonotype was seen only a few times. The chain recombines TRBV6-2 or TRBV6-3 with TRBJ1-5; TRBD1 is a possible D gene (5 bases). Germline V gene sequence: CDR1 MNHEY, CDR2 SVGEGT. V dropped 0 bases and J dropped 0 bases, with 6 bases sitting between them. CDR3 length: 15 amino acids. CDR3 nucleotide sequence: TGTGCCAGCAGTTACTCGGGGGGTAGCAATCAGCCCCAGCATTTT. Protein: CASSYSGGSNQPQHF.

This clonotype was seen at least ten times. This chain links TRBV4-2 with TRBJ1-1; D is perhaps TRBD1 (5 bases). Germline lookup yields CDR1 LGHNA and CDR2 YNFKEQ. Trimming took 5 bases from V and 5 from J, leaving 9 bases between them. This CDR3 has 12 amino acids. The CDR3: CASSLGQTEAFF. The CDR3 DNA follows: TGTGCCAGCAGCTTGGGGCAGACTGAAGCTTTCTTT.

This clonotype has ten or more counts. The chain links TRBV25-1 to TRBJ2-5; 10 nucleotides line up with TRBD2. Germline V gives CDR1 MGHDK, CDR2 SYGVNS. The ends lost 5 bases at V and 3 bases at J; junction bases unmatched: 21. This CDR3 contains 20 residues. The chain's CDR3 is CASSNAGVETSGVSKETQYF. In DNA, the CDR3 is TGTGCCAGCAGTAACGCGGGGGTAGAAACTAGCGGGGTCTCCAAAGAGACCCAGTACTTC. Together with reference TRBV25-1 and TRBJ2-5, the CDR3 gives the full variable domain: EADIYQTPRYLVIGTGKKITLECSQTMGHDKMYWYQQDPGMELHLIHYSYGVNSTEKGDLSSESTVSRIRTEHFPLTLESARPSHTSQYLCASSNAGVETSGVSKETQYFGPGTRLLVL.

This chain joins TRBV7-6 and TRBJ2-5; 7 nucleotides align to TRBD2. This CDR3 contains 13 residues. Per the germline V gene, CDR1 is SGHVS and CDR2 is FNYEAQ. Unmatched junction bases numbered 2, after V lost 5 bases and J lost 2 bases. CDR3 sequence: CASSGAGQETQYF. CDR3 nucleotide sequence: TGTGCCAGCAGCGGAGCGGGGCAAGAGACCCAGTACTTC.

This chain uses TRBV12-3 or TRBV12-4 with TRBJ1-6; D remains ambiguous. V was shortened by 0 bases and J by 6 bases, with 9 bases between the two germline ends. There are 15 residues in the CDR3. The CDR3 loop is CASSLARSGNSPLHF. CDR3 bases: TGTGCCAGCAGTTTAGCAAGGTCGGGTAATTCACCCCTCCACTTT.

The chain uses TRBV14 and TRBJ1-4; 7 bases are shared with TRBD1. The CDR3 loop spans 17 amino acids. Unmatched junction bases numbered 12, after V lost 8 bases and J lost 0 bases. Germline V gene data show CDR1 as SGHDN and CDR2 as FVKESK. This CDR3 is CASSRDSTGPTNEKLFF. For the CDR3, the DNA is TGTGCCAGCTCCAGGGACTCGACAGGGCCAACTAATGAAAAACTGTTTTTT.

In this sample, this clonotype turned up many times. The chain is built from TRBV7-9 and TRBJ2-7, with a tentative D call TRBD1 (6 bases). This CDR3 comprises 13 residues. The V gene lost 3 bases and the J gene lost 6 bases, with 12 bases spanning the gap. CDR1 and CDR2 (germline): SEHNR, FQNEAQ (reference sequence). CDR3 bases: TGTGCCAGCAGCTTTAACCCGACAGGCGAGCAGTACTTC. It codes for CASSFNPTGEQYF.

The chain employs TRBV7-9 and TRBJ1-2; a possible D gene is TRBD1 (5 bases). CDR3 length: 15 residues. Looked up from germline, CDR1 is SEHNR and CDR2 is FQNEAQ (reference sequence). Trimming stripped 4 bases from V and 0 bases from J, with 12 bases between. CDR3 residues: CASSSGPMANYGYTF. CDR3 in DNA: TGTGCCAGCAGCTCGGGACCGATGGCTAACTATGGCTACACCTTC.

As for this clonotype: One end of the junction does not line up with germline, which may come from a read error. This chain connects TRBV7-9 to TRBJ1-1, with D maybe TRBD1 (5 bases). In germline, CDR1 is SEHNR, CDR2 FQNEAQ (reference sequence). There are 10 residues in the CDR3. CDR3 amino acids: CASSLGRATF. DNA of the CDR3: TGTGCCAGCAGCTTAGGCAGGGCGACTTTT.